Shown below are 20 T cell receptor beta chains from a single sample sequenced in a study of CD8+ T cells in alopecia areata. Extracted from the samples, RNA was reverse transcribed into cDNA to serve as the sequencing template. Libraries were prepared by immunoSEQ multiplex PCR; TCRdb keeps only in-frame clonotypes and omits some of them. The sample holds 200,000 or so clones, 58% seen once. Specified treatment: oral pan-JAK inhibitor, 5-10 mg twice daily. The input for sequencing was CD4+ T cells sorted from blood, taken at week 24, from a patient treated with tofacitinib. These receptors were taken from a human donor with alopecia areata.

This sequence joins TRBV30 and TRBJ2-7; perhaps TRBD2 as D (6 bases). The germline V gene encodes CDR1 GTSNPN and CDR2 SVGIG (reference sequence). The CDR3 contains 17 residues. Trimming cost V 3 bases and J 5 bases, with 26 bases left between them. The CDR3 nucleotides are TGTGCCTGGAGCCCCGGCGGGACCCTCCCCCCGGACCACGAGCAGTACTTC. Translation: CAWSPGGTLPPDHEQYF.

The V call is TRBV30, the J call TRBJ1-2; possible D gene TRBD1, 5 bases. The germline gives CDR1 GTSNPN, CDR2 SVGIG (reference sequence). CDR3 length: 12 amino acids. V lost 3 bases to trimming and J lost 6 bases, with 11 bases between them. The CDR3 loop is CAWSGRGDGYTF. CDR3 in DNA: TGTGCCTGGAGCGGTAGGGGAGATGGCTACACCTTC.

The chain has TRBV28 and TRBJ1-1; no definite D call. The CDR3 contains 14 residues. Germline V gene data show CDR1 as MDHEN and CDR2 as SYDVKM. V shed 2 bases and J shed 4 bases, with 11 bases lying between them. CDR3 coding DNA: TGTGCCAGCAGTTTACACGAGTCGGGCACTGAAGCTTTCTTT. Translating it yields CASSLHESGTEAFF.

CDR3 nucleotide sequence: TGTGCCAGCAGTTTACACACCGGGGAGCTGTTTTTT. This encodes CASSLHTGELFF. The rearrangement joins TRBV27 to TRBJ2-2; no reliable D call. The CDR3 loop spans 12 amino acids. Germline V lookup: CDR1 MNHEY, CDR2 SMNVEV (reference sequence). Trimming cost V 2 bases and J 3 bases, with 1 base left between them.

V is TRBV5-1 and J is TRBJ2-7; D assignment may be TRBD1 or TRBD2 (5 bases each). The germline gives CDR1 SGHRS, CDR2 YFSETQ. Trimming cost V 2 bases and J 3 bases, with 12 bases left between them. The CDR3 is 14 amino acids. CDR3 nucleotide sequence: TGCGCCAGCAGCTTCGACAGAGGGATCTACGAGCAGTACTTC. This sequence encodes CASSFDRGIYEQYF. Complete variable domain (other parts from reference TRBV5-1 and TRBJ2-7): KAGVTQTPRYLIKTRGQQVTLSCSPISGHRSVSWYQQTPGQGLQFLFEYFSETQRNKGNFPGRFSGRQFSNSRSEMNVSTLELGDSALYLCASSFDRGIYEQYFGPGTRLTVT.

The V gene is TRBV7-2, the J gene TRBJ2-7; the D gene is possibly TRBD1 (5 bases). With 3 bases removed from V and 2 bases from J, the gap between germline ends came to 8 bases. Germline values: CDR1 SGHTA, CDR2 FQGNSA. CDR3 length equals 13 residues. Here the CDR3 reads CASSLQGTYEQYF. The CDR3 DNA follows: TGTGCCAGCAGCTTGCAGGGAACCTACGAGCAGTACTTC.

The chain has TRBV11-2 and TRBJ2-7, with 7 positions matching TRBD1. With V trimmed by 5 bases and J by 0 bases, 4 bases remained unmatched. The germline V gene has CDR1 SGHAT and CDR2 FQNNGV. There are 14 residues in the CDR3. The CDR3 here is CASSTRQGSYEQYF. The DNA for the CDR3 is TGTGCCAGCAGCACCCGACAGGGCTCCTACGAGCAGTACTTC.

This clone was seen once. This chain links TRBV6-5 with TRBJ2-5; 11 nucleotides agree with TRBD2. CDR1 MNHEY and CDR2 SVGAGI come from the germline V gene. V trimming: 4 bases; J trimming: 6 bases; junction bases outside the gene matches: 10. This CDR3 has 16 residues. Here the CDR3 DNA reads TGTGCCAGCAGTTCTCGACGACTAGCGGGAAGGCAGACCCAGTACTTC. Its translation is CASSSRRLAGRQTQYF.

This chain joins TRBV15 and TRBJ1-5; 10 bases match TRBD1. There are 20 residues in the CDR3. V trimming: 1 base; J trimming: 1 base; junction bases outside the gene matches: 13. Germline V gene lookup returns CDR1 LNHNV and CDR2 YYDKDF (reference sequence). The CDR3: CATSRASGQGSWGSNQPQHF. In nucleotides, the CDR3 is TGTGCCACCAGCAGAGCGTCGGGACAGGGGTCGTGGGGGAGCAATCAGCCCCAGCATTTT.

This chain uses TRBV9 with TRBJ2-3; D remains unclear. V was trimmed by 0 bases and J by 0 bases, leaving 11 bases between them. Germline V lookup: CDR1 SGDLS, CDR2 YYNGEE. The CDR3 runs 16 residues. The CDR3 region is CASSVGPSASTDTQYF. CDR3 DNA sequence: TGTGCCAGCAGCGTAGGGCCAAGTGCTAGCACAGATACGCAGTATTTT. Full variable domain (outside the CDR3, taken from reference TRBV9 and TRBJ2-3): DSGVTQTPKHLITATGQRVTLRCSPRSGDLSVYWYQQSLDQGLQFLIQYYNGEERAKGNILERFSAQQFPDLHSELNLSSLELGDSALYFCASSVGPSASTDTQYFGPGTRLTVL.

This sequence joins TRBV7-2 and TRBJ2-5, with 7 bases identical to TRBD2. The V gene's germline CDR1 is SGHTA and CDR2 FQGNSA. The CDR3 sequence is 16 residues long. With 2 bases clipped from V and 5 bases from J, the junction kept 11 bases outside the gene matches. CDR3 in amino acids: CASSLTRDGRGETQYF. CDR3 coding DNA: TGTGCCAGCAGCTTAACTCGAGACGGGCGGGGGGAGACCCAGTACTTC.

The J gene is TRBJ2-5, the V gene TRBV6-5, with 8 bases matching TRBD1. Germline V CDR1 and CDR2: MNHEY, SVGAGI. CDR3 length: 15 residues. Losses at the gene ends were 5 bases for V and 5 bases for J; bases not matched to a gene: 10. CDR3 sequence (DNA): TGTGCCAGCAGTACCCGACAGGGGTCGTGGGAGACCCAGTACTTC. This encodes CASSTRQGSWETQYF.

This clone showed up just a few times. The gene calls are TRBV27 and TRBJ2-1, with 10 bases identical to TRBD2. The CDR3 is made up of 15 amino acids. The germline gives CDR1 MNHEY, CDR2 SMNVEV (reference sequence). V shed 1 base and J 9 bases; nucleotides not matched to a gene: 6. CDR3 residues: CASSLYSSGRGEQFF. The CDR3 bases are TGTGCCAGCAGTTTATACTCTAGCGGGAGAGGTGAGCAGTTCTTC.

There are a few counts of this clone. This chain links TRBV10-3 with TRBJ1-2; no clear D gene. The CDR3 spans 13 residues. With 3 bases removed from V and 0 bases from J, the gap between germline ends came to 5 bases. Germline V CDR1 and CDR2: ENHRY, SYGVKD. This CDR3 is CAISEGPNYGYTF. Here the CDR3 DNA reads TGTGCCATCAGTGAAGGGCCTAACTATGGCTACACCTTC.

This sequence joins TRBV7-9 and TRBJ1-5; D not certain. This CDR3 contains 12 residues. CDR1 is SEHNR and CDR2 is FQNEAQ in the germline V gene (reference sequence). Deletions cut 3 bases from V and 3 bases from J, with 3 bases between. CDR3 nucleotides: TGTGCCAGCAGCTTCCACAATCAGCCCCAGCATTTT. It translates to CASSFHNQPQHF.

This rearrangement joins TRBV30 to TRBJ2-1; D is undetermined. Trimming removed 0 bases at V and 3 bases at J, with 6 bases between. The CDR3 contains 13 residues. CDR1 is GTSNPN and CDR2 is SVGIG in the germline V gene (reference sequence). CDR3 region: CAWSVFRYNEQFF. The CDR3 nucleotides are TGTGCCTGGAGTGTATTCCGCTACAATGAGCAGTTCTTC. Drawing the rest from reference TRBV30 and TRBJ2-1, the complete variable domain is SQTIHQWPATLVQPVGSPLSLECTVEGTSNPNLYWYRQAAGRGLQLLFYSVGIGQISSEVPQNLSASRPQDRQFILSSKKLLLSDSGFYLCAWSVFRYNEQFFGPGTRLTVL.

The chain uses TRBV2 and TRBJ2-3; 11 bases map to TRBD2. Germline trimming cut 7 bases from V and 4 bases from J; bases unmatched to any gene: 10. This CDR3 has 16 amino acids. Germline CDR1 is SNHLY and CDR2 is FYNNEI. The CDR3 here is CASTMILAGGADTQYF. The CDR3 coding sequence is TGTGCCAGCACCATGATTTTAGCGGGAGGGGCAGATACGCAGTATTTT.

The V and J genes are TRBV30 and TRBJ2-1; TRBD2 matches at 9 bases. V dropped 4 bases and J dropped 10; count of bases not matched to a gene: 11. Germline CDR1 GTSNPN, CDR2 SVGIG (reference sequence). The CDR3 runs 14 residues. The CDR3 coding sequence is TGTGCCTGGACCGGCGGGAGGGCCCGGGGGGAGCAGTTCTTC. Translation: CAWTGGRARGEQFF.

The V gene is TRBV18, the J gene TRBJ1-4; D possibly corresponds to TRBD1 (5 bases). V gave up 4 bases and J gave up 5 bases, with 8 bases separating them. Germline V gives CDR1 KGHSH, CDR2 LQKENI. The CDR3 runs 13 residues. The CDR3 region has the DNA TGTGCCAGCTCACGAGGACAAAATGAAAAACTGTTTTTT. Its translation: CASSRGQNEKLFF.

The chain combines TRBV27 with TRBJ1-6; 8 bases agree with TRBD1. The CDR3 sequence is 16 residues long. The J segment lost 9 bases and the V segment lost 4 bases, leaving 11 bases of the junction unmatched. Per the germline V gene, CDR1 is MNHEY and CDR2 is SMNVEV (reference sequence). CDR3 sequence (DNA): TGTGCCAGCAGTTACGCTCCTGGACAGGGAATTTCACCCCTCCACTTT. Translation: CASSYAPGQGISPLHF.